Below, 15 T cell receptor beta chains from the same sample are listed, as sequenced in a study of shared clonotypes between healthy human individuals. CD45RO negativity and positive selection for CCR7 defined naive CD8 cells, a population that excluded terminally differentiated effector memory CD45RA+ cells. Data came from immunoSEQ multiplex PCR; TCRdb stores just in-frame clones and leaves some out. The top ten hold less than 0.35% of the sample, which has 630,000 or so clones, 95% to 98% seen once. Sequenced: naive CD8+ T cells sorted from blood. Source of these receptors: a man aged 30 to 39 in good health.

The genes are TRBV4-1 and TRBJ2-2, with TRBD1 matching over 8 bases. This CDR3 is built from 18 residues. Germline CDR1 MGHRA, CDR2 YSYEKL. With 4 bases clipped from V and 9 bases from J, the junction kept 19 bases outside the gene matches. CDR3 residues: CASSPSGRGHGVPWELFF. In DNA form, the CDR3 reads TGCGCCAGCAGCCCCTCGGGCAGGGGGCATGGGGTCCCGTGGGAGCTGTTTTTT.

The V and J genes are TRBV7-9 and TRBJ1-1; perhaps TRBD1 as D (5 bases). This CDR3 spans 14 amino acids. Germline lookup yields CDR1 SEHNR and CDR2 FQNEAQ (reference sequence). V shed 8 bases and J shed 1 base, with 14 bases lying between them. This CDR3 is CASRPPGGNTEAFF. The CDR3 DNA reads TGTGCCAGCCGACCGCCGGGGGGGAACACTGAAGCTTTCTTT.

Here the CDR3 reads CASSPLDREYGEQYF. CDR3 nucleotide sequence: TGTGCCAGCAGCCCACTAGACAGGGAGTACGGCGAGCAGTACTTC. V and J are TRBV7-2 and TRBJ2-7; the match to TRBD1 covers 7 bases. The CDR3 covers 15 residues. J gave up 6 bases and V 5 bases, and 13 bases lay outside the gene matches. Germline-derived CDR1 and CDR2 are SGHTA and FQGNSA.

This clone has just one count. V usage is TRBV4-1 and J usage is TRBJ2-1, with D hard to call. Deletions cut 0 bases from V and 10 bases from J, with 13 bases between. CDR1 and CDR2 (germline): MGHRA, YSYEKL. The CDR3 covers 14 residues. The CDR3 reads CASSQEANFGEQFF. CDR3 nucleotide sequence: TGCGCCAGCAGCCAAGAGGCCAATTTTGGGGAGCAGTTCTTC.

About this clone: This CDR3 is also generated by other DNA sequences in the sample. V usage is TRBV27 and J usage is TRBJ2-1; D ambiguous. Germline V gene sequence: CDR1 MNHEY, CDR2 SMNVEV (reference sequence). This CDR3 contains 12 residues. V gave up 2 bases and J gave up 6 bases, with 5 bases separating them. The CDR3 loop reads CASSLIGNEQFF. The DNA of the CDR3 is TGTGCCAGCAGTTTAATCGGCAATGAGCAGTTCTTC.

This sequence joins TRBV2 and TRBJ2-3; D gene uncertain. Germline values: CDR1 SNHLY, CDR2 FYNNEI. V dropped 4 bases and J dropped 6 bases, with 8 bases sitting between them. The CDR3 has 12 residues. This chain's CDR3 is CASSGRRDTQYF. CDR3 in DNA: TGTGCCAGCAGTGGAAGACGCGATACGCAGTATTTT.

The chain links TRBV4-1 to TRBJ1-4; D not certain. The V end lost 4 bases, the J end lost 4 bases, and 4 bases lay between the germline ends. The CDR3 contains 12 residues. Germline V gene data show CDR1 as MGHRA and CDR2 as YSYEKL. CDR3 DNA: TGCGCCAGCAGCCCCCTTAATGAAAAACTGTTTTTT. Translated, it gives CASSPLNEKLFF.

The V and J genes are TRBV9 and TRBJ2-7; TRBD2 aligns across 9 bases. J gave up 1 base and V 0 bases, and 2 bases lay outside the gene matches. Germline V gives CDR1 SGDLS, CDR2 YYNGEE. The CDR3 extends over 15 amino acids. The DNA of the CDR3 is TGTGCCAGCAGCGTAGAGCGGGAGGCGTCCTACGAGCAGTACTTC. Translating gives CASSVEREASYEQYF.

This sequence joins TRBV28 and TRBJ2-1; D gene ambiguous. Trimming took off 5 bases at V and 0 bases at J, with 14 bases between the two ends. Germline assignment: CDR1 MDHEN and CDR2 SYDVKM. CDR3 length: 16 amino acids. The CDR3 DNA sequence: TGTGCCAGCAGTATACCCGGGTCGAGCTCCTACAATGAGCAGTTCTTC. It codes for CASSIPGSSSYNEQFF. The full variable domain, completed using reference TRBV28 and TRBJ2-1, is DVKVTQSSRYLVKRTGEKVFLECVQDMDHENMFWYRQDPGLGLRLIYFSYDVKMKEKGDIPEGYSVSREKKERFSLILESASTNQTSMYLCASSIPGSSSYNEQFFGPGTRLTVL.

This chain links TRBV11-2 with TRBJ1-5; 8 nucleotides line up with TRBD1. V was clipped by 3 bases and J by 0 bases; unmatched bases: 7. Per germline, CDR1 SGHAT and CDR2 FQNNGV. The CDR3 has 17 amino acids. CDR3: CASSLGTGRLSNQPQHF. The CDR3 DNA sequence: TGTGCCAGCAGCTTGGGGACAGGCCGCCTTAGCAATCAGCCCCAGCATTTT. The whole variable domain, filled in from reference TRBV11-2 and TRBJ1-5, reads EAGVAQSPRYKIIEKRQSVAFWCNPISGHATLYWYQQILGQGPKLLIQFQNNGVVDDSQLPKDRFSAERLKGVDSTLKIQPAKLEDSAVYLCASSLGTGRLSNQPQHFGDGTRLSIL.

The chain uses TRBV14 and TRBJ2-1; possibly TRBD2 for D (5 bases). Looked up from germline, CDR1 is SGHDN and CDR2 is FVKESK. Trimming took 2 bases from V and 5 from J, leaving 10 bases between them. This CDR3 region has 14 residues. CDR3 region: CASSQWLEDNEQFF. As DNA, the CDR3 is TGTGCCAGCAGCCAATGGCTGGAGGACAATGAGCAGTTCTTC. Combining the CDR3 with reference TRBV14 and TRBJ2-1 gives the whole variable domain EAGVTQFPSHSVIEKGQTVTLRCDPISGHDNLYWYRRVMGKEIKFLLHFVKESKQDESGMPNNRFLAERTGGTYSTLKVQPAELEDSGVYFCASSQWLEDNEQFFGPGTRLTVL.

As DNA, the CDR3 is TGCGCCAGCAGCTTGGGTGGACAGGGCTACGAGCAGTACTTC. Protein product: CASSLGGQGYEQYF. This chain joins TRBV5-1 and TRBJ2-7; TRBD1 agrees at 8 bases. CDR1 and CDR2 (germline): SGHRS, YFSETQ. Trimming cost V 0 bases and J 3 bases; bases outside gene matches: 2. This CDR3 is built from 14 residues. The complete variable domain, with remaining parts taken from reference TRBV5-1 and TRBJ2-7, reads KAGVTQTPRYLIKTRGQQVTLSCSPISGHRSVSWYQQTPGQGLQFLFEYFSETQRNKGNFPGRFSGRQFSNSRSEMNVSTLELGDSALYLCASSLGGQGYEQYFGPGTRLTVT.

This chain uses TRBV7-9 with TRBJ2-1; D remains ambiguous. CDR3 length: 14 residues. V shed 1 base and J shed 8 bases, with 12 bases lying between them. Germline values: CDR1 SEHNR, CDR2 FQNEAQ (reference sequence). As DNA, the CDR3 is TGTGCCAGCAGCTTAGATCCCTGGGTGGATGAGCAGTTCTTC. Residues: CASSLDPWVDEQFF. The full variable domain, in which reference TRBV7-9 and TRBJ2-1 provide the parts outside the CDR3, is DTGVSQNPRHKITKRGQNVTFRCDPISEHNRLYWYRQTLGQGPEFLTYFQNEAQLEKSRLLSDRFSAERPKGSFSTLEIQRTEQGDSAMYLCASSLDPWVDEQFFGPGTRLTVL.

This clone showed up just once. The chain has TRBV7-9 and TRBJ2-7; D gene ambiguous. The V gene's germline CDR1 is SEHNR and CDR2 FQNEAQ (reference sequence). CDR3 length equals 12 residues. Trimming pared 5 bases from V and 6 bases from J, leaving 11 bases between. The CDR3 bases are TGTGCCAGCAGCCCCCTAGGTATCGAGCAGTACTTC. This codes for CASSPLGIEQYF. Complete variable domain (other parts from reference TRBV7-9 and TRBJ2-7): DTGVSQNPRHKITKRGQNVTFRCDPISEHNRLYWYRQTLGQGPEFLTYFQNEAQLEKSRLLSDRFSAERPKGSFSTLEIQRTEQGDSAMYLCASSPLGIEQYFGPGTRLTVT.

A single count supports this clone. The CDR3 is CASSLGLAEPYNEQFF. The DNA of the CDR3 is TGTGCCAGCAGCTTAGGGCTAGCGGAGCCCTACAATGAGCAGTTCTTC. The gene calls are TRBV7-9 and TRBJ2-1; 7 bases agree with TRBD2. CDR1 and CDR2 (germline): SEHNR, FQNEAQ (reference sequence). The V and J ends lost 1 base and 2 bases, in that order; junction bases with no gene match: 5. The CDR3 loop spans 16 amino acids.